These 3 T cell receptor beta chains share one sample of origin, sequenced in a study of T cell responses to AZD1222 COVID-19 vaccine (dated by TCRdb to the early 2020s). Receptor libraries were prepared by the immunoSEQ multiplex PCR assay. TCRdb holds this immuneACCESS table with in-frame rearrangements only. Some clones are missing; in checked studies, unresolved V genes explain under half, and the rest has no known cause. This sample lists about 120,000 clones; about 92% were detected once. 5% of the sample lies in the top ten. The time point label on this specimen signifies: about 28 days (+/-7) after the second vaccine dose. Sequencing used peripheral blood, obtained 28 days after the second AZD1222 dose. Every receptor here comes from an adult who received the AZD1222 COVID-19 vaccine.

The chain uses TRBV2 and TRBJ2-7; D is ambiguous. This CDR3 spans 14 amino acids. V was trimmed by 0 bases and J by 6 bases, leaving 12 bases between them. Germline CDR1 SNHLY, CDR2 FYNNEI. CDR3 nucleotides: TGTGCCAGCAGTGAAGCAGGCGGAGCTGCCGAGCAGTACTTC. Encoded protein: CASSEAGGAAEQYF. The full variable domain, rest sourced from reference TRBV2 and TRBJ2-7, is EPEVTQTPSHQVTQMGQEVILRCVPISNHLYFYWYRQILGQKVEFLVSFYNNEISEKSEIFDDQFSVERPDGSNFTLKIRSTKLEDSAMYFCASSEAGGAAEQYFGPGTRLTVT.

This chain uses TRBV6-1 with TRBJ1-6, with D maybe TRBD1 (6 bases). The CDR3 is made up of 16 amino acids. Trimming left V 5 bases short and J 4 bases short, with 15 bases between. Germline CDR1 is MNHNS and CDR2 is SASEGT. The CDR3 nucleotides are TGTGCCAGCAGTCAAGGGCAGGGGCGATATAATTCACCCCTCCACTTT. Translated: CASSQGQGRYNSPLHF.

The chain uses TRBV3-1 (or the pseudogene TRBV3-2) and TRBJ2-1; 12 nucleotides match TRBD2. Per the germline V gene, CDR1 is LGHDT and CDR2 is YNNKEL (reference sequence). The CDR3 spans 14 residues. Trimming cost V 2 bases and J 7 bases; bases outside gene matches: 0. The CDR3, as DNA: TGTGCCAGCAGCCAACTAGCGGGAGGGAATGAGCAGTTCTTC. Translation: CASSQLAGGNEQFF.